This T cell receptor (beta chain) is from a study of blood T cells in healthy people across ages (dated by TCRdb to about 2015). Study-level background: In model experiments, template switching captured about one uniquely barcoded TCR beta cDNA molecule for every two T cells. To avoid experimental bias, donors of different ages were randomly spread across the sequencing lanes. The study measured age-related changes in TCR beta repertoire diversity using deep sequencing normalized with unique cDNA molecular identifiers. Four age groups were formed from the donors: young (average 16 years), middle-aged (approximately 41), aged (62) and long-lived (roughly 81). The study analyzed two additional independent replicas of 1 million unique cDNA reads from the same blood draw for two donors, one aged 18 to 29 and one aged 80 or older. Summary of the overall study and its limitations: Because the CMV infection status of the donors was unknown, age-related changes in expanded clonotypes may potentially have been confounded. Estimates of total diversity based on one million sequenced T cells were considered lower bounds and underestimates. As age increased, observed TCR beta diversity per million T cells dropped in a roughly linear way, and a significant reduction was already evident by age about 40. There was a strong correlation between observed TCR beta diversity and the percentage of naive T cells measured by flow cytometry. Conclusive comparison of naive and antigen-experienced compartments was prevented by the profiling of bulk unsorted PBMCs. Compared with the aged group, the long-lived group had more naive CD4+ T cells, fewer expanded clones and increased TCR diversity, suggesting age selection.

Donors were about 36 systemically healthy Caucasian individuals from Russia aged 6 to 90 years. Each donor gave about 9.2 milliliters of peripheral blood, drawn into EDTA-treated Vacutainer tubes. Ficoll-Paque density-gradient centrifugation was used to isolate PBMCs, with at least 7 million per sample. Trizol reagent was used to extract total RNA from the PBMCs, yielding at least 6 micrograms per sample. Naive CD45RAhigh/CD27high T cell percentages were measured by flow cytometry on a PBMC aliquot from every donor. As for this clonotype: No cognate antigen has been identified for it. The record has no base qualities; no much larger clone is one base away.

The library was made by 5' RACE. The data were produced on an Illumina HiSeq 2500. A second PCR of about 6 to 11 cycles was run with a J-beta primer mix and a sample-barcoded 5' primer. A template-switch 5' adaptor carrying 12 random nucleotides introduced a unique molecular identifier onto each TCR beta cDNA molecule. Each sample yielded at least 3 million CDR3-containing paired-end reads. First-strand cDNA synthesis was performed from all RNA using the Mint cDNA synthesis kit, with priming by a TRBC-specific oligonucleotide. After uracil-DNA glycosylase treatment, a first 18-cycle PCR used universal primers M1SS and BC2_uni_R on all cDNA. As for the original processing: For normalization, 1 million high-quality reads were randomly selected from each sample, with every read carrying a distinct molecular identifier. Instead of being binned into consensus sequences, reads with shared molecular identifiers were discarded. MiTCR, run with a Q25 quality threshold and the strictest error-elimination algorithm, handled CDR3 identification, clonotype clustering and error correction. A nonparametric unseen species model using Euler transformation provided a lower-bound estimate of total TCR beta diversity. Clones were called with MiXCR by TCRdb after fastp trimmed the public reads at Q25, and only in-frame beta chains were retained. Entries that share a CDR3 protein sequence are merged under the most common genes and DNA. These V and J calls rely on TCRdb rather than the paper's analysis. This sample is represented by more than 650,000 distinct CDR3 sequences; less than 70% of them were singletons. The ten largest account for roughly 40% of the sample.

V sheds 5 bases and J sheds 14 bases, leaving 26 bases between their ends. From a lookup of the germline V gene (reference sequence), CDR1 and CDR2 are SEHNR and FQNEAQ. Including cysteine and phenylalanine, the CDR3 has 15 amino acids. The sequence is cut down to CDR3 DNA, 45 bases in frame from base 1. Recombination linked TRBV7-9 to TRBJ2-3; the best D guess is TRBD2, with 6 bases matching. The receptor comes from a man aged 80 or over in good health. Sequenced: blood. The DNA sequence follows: TGTGCCAGCAGCAACTCGGGACTCCGATTGGGATACGCGTATTTT. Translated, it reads CASSNSGLRLGYAYF.